This entry is about one T cell receptor beta chain. What it binds is not known. This sample is part of a study of T cell responses to AZD1222 COVID-19 vaccine. Profiling relied on immunoSEQ multiplex PCR, and the TCRdb table lists in-frame clones only, not all of them. Altogether around 190,000 clones are present, approximately 94% being singletons, with the ten largest covering about 1.5%. Overall study results and limits: AZD1222 recipients seropositive at baseline numbered only six or seven.

V gave up 0 bases and J gave up 4 bases, with 4 bases separating them. The germline V gene encodes CDR1 MGHRA and CDR2 YSYEKL. This CDR3 region has 13 residues. Combined were second doses at about 4 or about 12 weeks. This chain uses TRBV4-1 with TRBJ1-5, with D uncertain. The sample here was peripheral blood, taken 28 days after the second AZD1222 dose. The sequence derives from an adult who received the AZD1222 COVID-19 vaccine. CDR3 DNA sequence: TGCGCCAGCAGCCAAGAGACGAATCAGCCCCAGCATTTT. Translating gives CASSQETNQPQHF.